This is a list of T cell receptor beta chains from one sample in a study of early T cells in non-severe SARS-CoV-2 infection. TCRdb called the 5' RACE reads again in MiXCR, with one record for every CDR3 protein. The sample consists of fewer than 85,000 distinct CDR3 sequences, roughly 16% of them appearing once. The sample was whole blood. These receptor sequences come from an adult who was a healthcare worker with PCR-confirmed SARS-CoV-2 infection or an uninfected control (not recorded which). Both conserved end residues are part of each CDR3. The order of the fields is J gene, D gene, clone size, V gene, CDR3 protein, CDR3 DNA. The D gene is left open where the match is weak. Clone size, where shown, is once, few, many, or a class for clones that have expanded.

>TRBJ2-2|-|few|TRBV2
CASSDLATNTGELFF
TGTGCCAGCAGCGACCTAGCGACGAACACCGGGGAGCTGTTTTTT
>TRBJ2-1|TRBD1|once|TRBV7-9
CTSIFRDRRNEQFF
TGTACCAGCATCTTCCGGGACAGGCGGAATGAGCAGTTCTTC
>TRBJ2-7|TRBD1|-|TRBV5-1
CASSQWGQTYEQYF
TGCGCCAGCAGCCAATGGGGACAGACCTACGAGCAGTACTTC
>TRBJ2-3|TRBD2|few|TRBV11-2
CASSPYGLAGGPGTDTQYF
TGTGCCAGCAGCCCCTATGGGCTAGCGGGAGGGCCGGGGACAGATACGCAGTATTTT
>TRBJ1-5|-|-|TRBV5-4
CASSPDLSNQPQHF
TGTGCCAGCAGCCCCGATCTTAGCAATCAGCCCCAGCATTTT
>TRBJ2-1|-|-|TRBV11-3
CASSLNTNEQFF
TGTGCCAGCAGCTTAAATACAAATGAGCAGTTCTTC
>TRBJ2-3|-|-|TRBV9
CASSVVGGRGTDTQYF
TGTGCCAGCAGCGTAGTTGGGGGAAGGGGCACAGATACGCAGTATTTT
>TRBJ1-2|-|-|TRBV9
CASSPSTVNYGYTF
TGTGCCAGCAGTCCAAGCACAGTGAACTATGGCTACACCTTC
>TRBJ2-2|TRBD2|medium-sized|TRBV12-3/TRBV12-4
CASSGLAGPGELFF
TGTGCCAGCAGCGGACTAGCGGGACCCGGGGAGCTGTTTTTT
>TRBJ2-1|-|-|TRBV29-1
CSVEGGQGANEQFF
TGCAGCGTTGAGGGGGGGCAGGGAGCCAATGAGCAGTTCTTC
>TRBJ1-1|-|-|TRBV7-3
CASSLTRGSNTEAFF
TGTGCCAGCAGCTTAACGCGGGGCTCAAACACTGAAGCTTTCTTT
>TRBJ2-5|-|-|TRBV5-1
CASNGQRIGTQYF
TGCGCCAGCAACGGACAGAGGATCGGGACCCAGTACTTC
>TRBJ2-4|-|-|TRBV7-9
CASSFAAGKNIQYF
TGTGCCAGCAGCTTTGCCGCGGGCAAAAACATTCAGTACTTC
>TRBJ1-1|TRBD1|many|TRBV12-3/TRBV12-4
CASTSGTGLGAFF
TGTGCCAGCACCTCCGGGACAGGCCTCGGAGCTTTCTTT
>TRBJ1-1|-|few|TRBV7-8
CASSSPGRGVTEAFF
TGTGCCAGCAGCTCCCCGGGCAGGGGAGTCACTGAAGCTTTCTTT
>TRBJ2-7|-|few|TRBV4-1
CASSHLQGYEQYF
TGCGCCAGCAGCCATCTCCAGGGATACGAGCAGTACTTC
>TRBJ2-2|-|few|TRBV24-1
CATGQYTGELFF
TGTGCCACTGGACAGTACACCGGGGAGCTGTTTTTT
>TRBJ2-7|-|-|TRBV6-1
CASSEVGSEQYF
TGTGCCAGCAGTGAAGTGGGGTCCGAGCAGTACTTC
>TRBJ1-2|-|-|TRBV18
CASSPKESYGYTF
TGTGCCAGCTCACCAAAGGAAAGCTATGGCTACACCTTC
>TRBJ2-7|-|many|TRBV19
CASSRGTLYEQYF
TGTGCCAGTAGTCGGGGTACCCTCTACGAGCAGTACTTC
>TRBJ2-7|-|once|TRBV4-1
CASSYASGAYEQYF
TGCGCCAGCAGCTATGCGTCCGGGGCCTACGAGCAGTACTTC
>TRBJ1-2|-|-|TRBV11-1
CASSPPGVGSNYGYTF
TGTGCCAGCAGCCCCCCCGGGGTTGGGAGCAACTATGGCTACACCTTC
>TRBJ2-3|TRBD2|-|TRBV7-2
CASSLPGGPQVTQYF
TGTGCCAGCAGCTTGCCGGGAGGCCCTCAGGTGACGCAGTATTTT
>TRBJ2-7|TRBD2|-|TRBV18
CASSPDRGAGGHYEQYF
TGTGCCAGCTCACCAGATCGGGGAGCGGGAGGGCACTACGAGCAGTACTTC
>TRBJ2-7|-|-|TRBV5-1
CASSDQLPYEQYF
TGCGCCAGCAGCGATCAGCTCCCCTACGAGCAGTACTTC
>TRBJ2-5|TRBD1|-|TRBV5-6
CASSLPSARGQETQYF
TGTGCCAGCAGCCTACCCTCGGCCAGGGGGCAAGAGACCCAGTACTTC
>TRBJ2-3|-|-|TRBV20-1
CSAALGKDTQYF
TGCAGTGCCGCATTGGGCAAGGATACGCAGTATTTT
>TRBJ2-1|-|-|TRBV29-1
CSVEVGKTQFF
TGCAGCGTTGAAGTCGGAAAAACCCAGTTCTTC
>TRBJ2-7|TRBD2|many|TRBV7-9
CASSLGRAGTPYEQYF
TGTGCCAGCAGCTTAGGTCGAGCGGGGACCCCCTACGAGCAGTACTTC
>TRBJ1-2|-|many|TRBV10-3
CAISDGPGSSRSTF
TGTGCCATCAGCGACGGACCCGGGTCTTCTCGCTCCACCTTC
>TRBJ1-4|TRBD1|few|TRBV28
CASSIRTGFFEKLFF
TGTGCCAGCAGTATCAGGACAGGTTTTTTTGAAAAACTGTTTTTT